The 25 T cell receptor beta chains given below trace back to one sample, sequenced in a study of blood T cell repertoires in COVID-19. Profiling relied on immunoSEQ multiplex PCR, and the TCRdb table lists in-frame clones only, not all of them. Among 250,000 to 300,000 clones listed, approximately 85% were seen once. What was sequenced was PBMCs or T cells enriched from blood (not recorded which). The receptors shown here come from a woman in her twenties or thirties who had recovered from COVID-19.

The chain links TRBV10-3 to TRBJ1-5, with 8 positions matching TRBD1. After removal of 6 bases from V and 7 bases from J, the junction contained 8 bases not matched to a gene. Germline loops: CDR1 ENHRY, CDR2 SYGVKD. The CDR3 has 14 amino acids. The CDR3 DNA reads TGTGCCATCAGCGACAGGGGACGCGGGCAGCCCCAGCATTTT. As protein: CAISDRGRGQPQHF.

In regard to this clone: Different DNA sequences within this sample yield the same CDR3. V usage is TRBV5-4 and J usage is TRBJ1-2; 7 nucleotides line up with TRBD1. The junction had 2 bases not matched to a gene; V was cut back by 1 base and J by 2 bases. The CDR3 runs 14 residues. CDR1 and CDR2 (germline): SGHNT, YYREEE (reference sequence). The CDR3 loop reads CASSLTGVNYGYTF. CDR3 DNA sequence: TGTGCCAGCAGCTTGACAGGGGTGAACTATGGCTACACCTTC. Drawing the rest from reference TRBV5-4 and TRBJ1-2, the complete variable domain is ETGVTQSPTHLIKTRGQQVTLRCSSQSGHNTVSWYQQALGQGPQFIFQYYREEENGRGNFPPRFSGLQFPNYSSELNVNALELDDSALYLCASSLTGVNYGYTFGSGTRLTVV.

Here the CDR3 DNA reads TGTGCCAGTAGTATATGGTCGACAGGGGACACTGAAGCTTTCTTT. This gives the protein CASSIWSTGDTEAFF. The V call is TRBV19, the J call TRBJ1-1; 8 bases align to TRBD1. Germline CDR1 and CDR2: LNHDA and SQIVND (reference sequence). J lost 3 bases, V lost 2 bases, and 5 bases had no gene match. The CDR3 has 15 amino acids. The whole variable domain, remainder taken from reference TRBV19 and TRBJ1-1, is DGGITQSPKYLFRKEGQNVTLSCEQNLNHDAMYWYRQDPGQGLRLIYYSQIVNDFQKGDIAEGYSVSREKKESFPLTVTSAQKNPTAFYLCASSIWSTGDTEAFFGQGTRLTVV.

The CDR3 nucleotides read TGTGCCAGCAGCCACCGGGACAGGGCTAATTCACCCCTCCACTTT. It translates to CASSHRDRANSPLHF. This chain joins TRBV27 and TRBJ1-6; 9 bases agree with TRBD1. The CDR3 totals 15 residues. Per the germline V gene, CDR1 is MNHEY and CDR2 is SMNVEV (reference sequence). With 6 bases clipped from V and 6 bases from J, the junction kept 6 bases outside the gene matches.

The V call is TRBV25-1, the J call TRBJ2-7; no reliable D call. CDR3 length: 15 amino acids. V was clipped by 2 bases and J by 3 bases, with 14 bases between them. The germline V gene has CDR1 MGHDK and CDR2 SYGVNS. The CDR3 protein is CASSEGYRKFYEQYF. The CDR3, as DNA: TGTGCCAGCAGTGAAGGATACAGAAAATTCTACGAGCAGTACTTC.

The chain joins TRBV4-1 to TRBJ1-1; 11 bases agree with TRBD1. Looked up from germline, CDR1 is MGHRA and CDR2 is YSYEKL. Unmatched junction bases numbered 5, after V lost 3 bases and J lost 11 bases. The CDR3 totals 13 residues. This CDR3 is CASSHVGDRGAFF. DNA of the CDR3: TGCGCCAGCAGCCATGTGGGGGACAGGGGGGCTTTCTTT.

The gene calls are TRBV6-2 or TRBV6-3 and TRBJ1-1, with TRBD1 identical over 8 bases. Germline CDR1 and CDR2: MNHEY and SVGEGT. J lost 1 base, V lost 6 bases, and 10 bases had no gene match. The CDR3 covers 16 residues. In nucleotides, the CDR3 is TGTGCCAGCAGCGATCCTCCCGGGACAGGGAACACTGAAGCTTTCTTT. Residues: CASSDPPGTGNTEAFF.

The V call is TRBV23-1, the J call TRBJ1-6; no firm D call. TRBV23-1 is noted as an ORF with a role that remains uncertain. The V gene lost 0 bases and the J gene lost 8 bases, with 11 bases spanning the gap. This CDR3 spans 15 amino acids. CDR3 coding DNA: TGCGCCAGCAGTCAATCATACGGGAGTGATTCACCCCTCCACTTT. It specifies CASSQSYGSDSPLHF.

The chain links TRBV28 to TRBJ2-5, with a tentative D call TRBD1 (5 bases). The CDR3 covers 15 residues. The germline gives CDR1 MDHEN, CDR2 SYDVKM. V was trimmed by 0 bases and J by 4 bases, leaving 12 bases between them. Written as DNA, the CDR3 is TGTGCCAGCAGTTTATGGCTAGGGGCCGGAGAGACCCAGTACTTC. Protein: CASSLWLGAGETQYF. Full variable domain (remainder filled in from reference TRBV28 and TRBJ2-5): DVKVTQSSRYLVKRTGEKVFLECVQDMDHENMFWYRQDPGLGLRLIYFSYDVKMKEKGDIPEGYSVSREKKERFSLILESASTNQTSMYLCASSLWLGAGETQYFGPGTRLLVL.

CDR3 protein: CASSVGLVYEQYF. CDR3 in DNA: TGTGCCAGCAGCGTAGGACTAGTCTACGAGCAGTACTTC. The rearrangement uses TRBV9 and TRBJ2-7, with D possibly matching TRBD2 (6 bases). CDR1 SGDLS and CDR2 YYNGEE come from the germline V gene. The V gene lost 0 bases and the J gene lost 3 bases, with 7 bases spanning the gap. This CDR3 contains 13 residues.

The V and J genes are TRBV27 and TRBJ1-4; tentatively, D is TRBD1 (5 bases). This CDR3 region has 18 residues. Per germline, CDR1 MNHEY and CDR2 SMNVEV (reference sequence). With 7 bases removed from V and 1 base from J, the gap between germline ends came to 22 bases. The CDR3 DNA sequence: TGTGCCAGCAAGGGGCGTTGGGCCTCGGGAGTAACTAATGAAAAACTGTTTTTT. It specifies CASKGRWASGVTNEKLFF.

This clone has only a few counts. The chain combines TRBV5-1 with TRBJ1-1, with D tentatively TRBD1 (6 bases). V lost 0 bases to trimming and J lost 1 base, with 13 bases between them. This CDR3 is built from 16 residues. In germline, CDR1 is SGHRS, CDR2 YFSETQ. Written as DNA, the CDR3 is TGCGCCAGCAGCTTGGAAACGGGGGGCCGGAACACTGAAGCTTTCTTT. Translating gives CASSLETGGRNTEAFF.

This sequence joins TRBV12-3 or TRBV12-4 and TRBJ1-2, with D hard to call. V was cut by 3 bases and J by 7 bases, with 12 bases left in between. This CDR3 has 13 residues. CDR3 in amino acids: CASSFHTVRGYTF. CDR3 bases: TGTGCCAGCAGTTTCCACACCGTTCGTGGCTACACCTTC.

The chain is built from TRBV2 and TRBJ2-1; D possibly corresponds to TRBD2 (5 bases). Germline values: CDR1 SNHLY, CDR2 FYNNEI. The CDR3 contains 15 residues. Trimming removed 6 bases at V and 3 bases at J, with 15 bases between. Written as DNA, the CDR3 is TGTGCCAGCAGGGCGACCGGGGTAGACTACAATGAGCAGTTCTTC. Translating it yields CASRATGVDYNEQFF.

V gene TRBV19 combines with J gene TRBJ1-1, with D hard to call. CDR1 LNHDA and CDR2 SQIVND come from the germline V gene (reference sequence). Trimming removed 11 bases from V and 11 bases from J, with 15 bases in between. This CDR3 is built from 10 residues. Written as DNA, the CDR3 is TGTGCCGGCTTTTTGGCCGGGGCTTTCTTT. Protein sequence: CAGFLAGAFF. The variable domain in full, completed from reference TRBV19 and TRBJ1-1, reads DGGITQSPKYLFRKEGQNVTLSCEQNLNHDAMYWYRQDPGQGLRLIYYSQIVNDFQKGDIAEGYSVSREKKESFPLTVTSAQKNPTAFYLCAGFLAGAFFGQGTRLTVV.

The CDR3 DNA reads TGTGCCAGCAGTCCGAGGACAGGAATCGACGAGCAGTACTTC. This encodes CASSPRTGIDEQYF. The genes are TRBV27 and TRBJ2-7, with 7 bases aligning to TRBD1. This CDR3 is built from 14 residues. Germline CDR1 is MNHEY and CDR2 is SMNVEV (reference sequence). The junction had 9 bases not matched to a gene; V was cut back by 5 bases and J by 5 bases.

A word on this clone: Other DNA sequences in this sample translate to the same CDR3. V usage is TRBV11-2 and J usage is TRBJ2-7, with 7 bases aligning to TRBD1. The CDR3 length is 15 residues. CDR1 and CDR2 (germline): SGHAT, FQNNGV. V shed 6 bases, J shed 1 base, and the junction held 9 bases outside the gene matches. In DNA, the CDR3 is TGTGCCAGCAGTCTTGCGACAGGGTCTTCCTACGAGCAGTACTTC. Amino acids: CASSLATGSSYEQYF.

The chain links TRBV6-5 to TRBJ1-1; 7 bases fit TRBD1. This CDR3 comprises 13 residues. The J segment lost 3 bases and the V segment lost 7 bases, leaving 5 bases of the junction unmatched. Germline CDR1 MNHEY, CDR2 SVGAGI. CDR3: CASTRGQDTEAFF. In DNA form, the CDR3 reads TGTGCCAGCACGAGGGGGCAGGACACTGAAGCTTTCTTT.

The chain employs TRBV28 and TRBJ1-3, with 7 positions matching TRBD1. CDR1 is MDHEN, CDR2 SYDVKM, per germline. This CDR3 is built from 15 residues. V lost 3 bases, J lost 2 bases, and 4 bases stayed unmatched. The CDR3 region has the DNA TGTGCCAGCAGTTTGGACAGGTCGGCTGGAAACACCATATATTTT. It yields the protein CASSLDRSAGNTIYF.

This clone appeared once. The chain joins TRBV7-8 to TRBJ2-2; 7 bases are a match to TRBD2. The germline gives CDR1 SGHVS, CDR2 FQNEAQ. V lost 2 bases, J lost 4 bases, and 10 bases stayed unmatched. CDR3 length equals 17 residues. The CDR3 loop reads CASSLRSGGVATGELFF. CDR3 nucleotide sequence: TGTGCCAGCAGCTTAAGATCGGGGGGAGTGGCCACCGGGGAGCTGTTTTTT.

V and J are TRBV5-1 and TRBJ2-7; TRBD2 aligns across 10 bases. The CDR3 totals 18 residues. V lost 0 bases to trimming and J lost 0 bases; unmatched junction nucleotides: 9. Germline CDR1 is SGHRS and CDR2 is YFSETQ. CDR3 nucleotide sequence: TGCGCCAGCAGCTTGGGGAGCGGGAGGGGGCCTGGCTCCTACGAGCAGTACTTC. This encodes CASSLGSGRGPGSYEQYF.

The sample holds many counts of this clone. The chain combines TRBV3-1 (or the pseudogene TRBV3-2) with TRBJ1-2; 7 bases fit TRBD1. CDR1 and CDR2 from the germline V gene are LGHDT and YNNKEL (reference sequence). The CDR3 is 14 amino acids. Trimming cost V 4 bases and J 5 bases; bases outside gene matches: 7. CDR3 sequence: CASSLTTGRYGYTF. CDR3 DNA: TGTGCCAGCAGCCTAACGACAGGGAGGTATGGCTACACCTTC.

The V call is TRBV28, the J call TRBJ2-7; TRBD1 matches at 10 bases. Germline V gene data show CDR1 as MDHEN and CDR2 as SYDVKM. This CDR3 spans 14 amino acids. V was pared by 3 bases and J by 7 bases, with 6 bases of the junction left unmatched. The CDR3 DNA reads TGTGCCAGCAGTTTTGGGGGACAGGGGAGTGAGCAGTACTTC. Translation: CASSFGGQGSEQYF.

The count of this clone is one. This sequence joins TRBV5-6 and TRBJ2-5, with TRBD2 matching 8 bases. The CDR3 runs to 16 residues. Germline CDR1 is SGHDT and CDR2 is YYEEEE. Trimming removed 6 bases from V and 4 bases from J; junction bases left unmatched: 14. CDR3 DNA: TGTGCCAGCAACTCGGTAGGAGCGGGGGTCATAGAGACCCAGTACTTC. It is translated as CASNSVGAGVIETQYF.

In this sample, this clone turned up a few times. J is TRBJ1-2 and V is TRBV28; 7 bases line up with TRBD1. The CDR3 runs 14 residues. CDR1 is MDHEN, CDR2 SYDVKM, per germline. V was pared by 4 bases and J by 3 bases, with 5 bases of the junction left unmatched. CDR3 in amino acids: CASSSPTGHYGYTF. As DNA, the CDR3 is TGTGCCAGCAGTTCCCCGACAGGGCACTATGGCTACACCTTC.